These T cell receptor beta chains were read from a single sample in a study of blood T cell repertoires in COVID-19. Assay: immunoSEQ multiplex PCR; the TCRdb copy retains only in-frame clones and omits some. The table lists around 160,000 clones, 89% of them singletons. The specimen was peripheral blood. These receptors originate from a man aged 55 to 70 with acute or convalescent COVID-19. Both conserved end residues are trimmed from each CDR3. Clone sizes are given selectively: once, few, many, or a class where the clone is expanded.

. TRBJ2-7 14 TRBV9 ASSVGTGTGGGEQY
. TRBJ2-5 8 TRBV20-1 SASLETQY
. TRBJ1-3 12 TRBV3-1/TRBV3-2 ASSREGRGNTIY
. TRBJ2-4 12 TRBV5-4 ASSLGEGYNIQY
. TRBJ2-6 15 TRBV10-3 AISHGSMESGANVLT
. TRBJ1-1 11 TRBV5-1 ASSLLSGIEAF
. TRBJ1-5 10 TRBV12-2 ASRPGREPQH
. TRBJ2-7 10 TRBV11-2 ASRAGNYEQY
. TRBJ1-1 13 TRBV5-4 ASSFGRGWDTEAF
. TRBJ2-5 12 TRBV7-9 ASSLEQGAETQY
. TRBJ1-2 12 TRBV11-2 ASSLVPGGYGYT
. TRBJ2-2 14 TRBV2 ASSEALLPNTGELF
. TRBJ2-3 15 TRBV7-6 ASSLSAWNRATDTQY
. TRBJ2-2 14 TRBV10-3 AISSGTGGQTGELF
. TRBJ1-2 12 TRBV10-2 ASTGTGTDYGYT
. TRBJ2-1 20 TRBV15 ATSRDPILYVSTSGYNNEQF
few TRBJ1-1 12 TRBV2 ARGQRQSNTEAF
once TRBJ2-3 13 TRBV13 ASSLASGGGNTQY
. TRBJ2-7 13 TRBV3-1/TRBV3-2 ASGSDRGRIYEQY
. TRBJ2-7 14 TRBV4-1 ASSQGTGRSSYEQY
. TRBJ2-7 13 TRBV18 ASSPRQGQGYEQY
. TRBJ1-1 12 TRBV6-5 ASNRLTGHTEAF
. TRBJ1-1 11 TRBV27 ASSLSRNTEAF
. TRBJ2-7 14 TRBV15 ATSKGGGGFSYEQY